This T cell receptor (beta chain) was documented in a study of blood T cell repertoires in COVID-19. About the study: Sites in the United States, Italy and Spain provided acute and convalescent COVID-19 samples. Nucleic acid was either cDNA or gDNA, and it came from T cells, B-cell-depleted T cells, or PBMCs.

In germline, CDR1 is SEHNR, CDR2 FQNEAQ (reference sequence). This CDR3 contains 15 residues. J was trimmed by 3 bases and V by 7 bases; bases with no gene match: 8. The study assigned cohorts using participant-reported clinical history. For recovered donors of Cohort 3, there were two negative PCRs, clearance, or symptom resolution. Clones were sequenced by immunoSEQ multiplex PCR, and TCRdb holds only the in-frame ones, with some missing. Of about 410,000 clones detected, about 90% appear once; the ten largest clones hold 0.6%. This sequence joins TRBV7-9 and TRBJ2-2, with 7 bases identical to TRBD2. Input material: PBMCs or T cells enriched from blood (not recorded which). The source is a man in his late teens or twenties who had recovered from COVID-19. The CDR3 DNA sequence: TGTGCCAGCACCCCCAGACTAGCAGACACCGGGGAGCTGTTTTTT. Translation: CASTPRLADTGELFF.